A selection of T cell receptor beta chains follows, all from one sample in a study of regulatory T cells in long-lasting Graves disease. TCRdb redid the calling of the multiplex PCR reads with MiXCR, one entry per CDR3 protein. The data show under 300,000 distinct CDR3 sequences, around 17% seen once. The input for sequencing was peripheral blood mononuclear cells (PBMCs), taken at new diagnosis, from a patient treated with antithyroid drugs. These receptors originate from a female donor with Graves disease. CDR3s include the opening cysteine and the closing phenylalanine or tryptophan. A D gene is named only where the DNA matches it firmly. A row's size may be missing; if present it is once, few, many or a size class.

CDR3,DNA,J,size,D,V
CASSKGVHGYTF,TGTGCCAGCAGCAAGGGAGTCCATGGCTACACCTTC,TRBJ1-2,NA,NA,TRBV3-1
CASSPSRQGWETQYF,TGTGCCAGCAGCCCGTCCCGACAGGGTTGGGAGACCCAGTACTTC,TRBJ2-5,many,TRBD1,TRBV7-3
CASSPDRDSNEQFF,TGTGCCAGCAGCCCGGACAGGGATTCCAATGAGCAGTTCTTC,TRBJ2-1,many,TRBD1,TRBV7-8
CASRPGTSGRAGCRFF,TGCGCCAGCAGGCCAGGGACTAGCGGGAGGGCCGGTTGCCGGTTCTTC,TRBJ2-1,NA,TRBD2,TRBV10-2
CASSFTGSSYEQYF,TGTGCCAGCAGTTTTACAGGTAGCTCCTACGAGCAGTACTTC,TRBJ2-7,NA,NA,TRBV27
CATSVLYNEQFF,TGTGCCACCTCTGTTCTATACAATGAGCAGTTCTTC,TRBJ2-1,many,NA,TRBV28
CAISEGQGYNEQFF,TGTGCCATCAGTGAGGGCCAGGGCTACAATGAGCAGTTCTTC,TRBJ2-1,many,NA,TRBV10-3
CASSEAQEKLFF,TGTGCCAGCAGTGAGGCTCAAGAAAAACTGTTTTTT,TRBJ1-4,many,NA,TRBV28
CASSTSPDRVTEQYF,TGTGCCAGTAGTACCAGCCCGGACAGGGTCACCGAGCAGTACTTC,TRBJ2-7,many,TRBD1,TRBV19
CASSEQGDGNTIYF,TGTGCCAGCAGTGAACAGGGGGACGGAAACACCATATATTTT,TRBJ1-3,NA,TRBD1,TRBV6-1